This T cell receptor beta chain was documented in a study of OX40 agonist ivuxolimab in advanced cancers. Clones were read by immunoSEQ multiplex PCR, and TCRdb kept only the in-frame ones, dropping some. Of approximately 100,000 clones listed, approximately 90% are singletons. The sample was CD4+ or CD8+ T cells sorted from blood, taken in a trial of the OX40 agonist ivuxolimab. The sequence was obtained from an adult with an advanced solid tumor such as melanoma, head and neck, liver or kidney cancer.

The CDR3: CASSLRATASSGANVLTF. The DNA for the CDR3 is TGTGCCAGCAGCTTAAGGGCTACGGCAAGCTCTGGGGCCAACGTCCTGACTTTC. The chain uses TRBV7-2 and TRBJ2-6; D is ambiguous. V dropped 2 bases and J dropped 0 bases, with 14 bases sitting between them. The CDR3 loop spans 18 amino acids. Per the germline V gene, CDR1 is SGHTA and CDR2 is FQGNSA.